This TCR beta chain was recorded in a study of cytomegalovirus exposure and HLA in healthy donors. At the level of the study: In a later analysis, the 90 to 150 validation repertoires were reported to have used the same platform as the 550 to 850 first-cohort repertoires.

CDR1 SEHNR and CDR2 FQNEAQ come from the germline V gene (reference sequence). The V end was cut by 5 bases, the J end by 1 base, with 8 bases between. This CDR3 has 14 residues. A word on this clone: What it recognizes is unknown.

Sequenced by immunoSEQ multiplex PCR; TCRdb stores in-frame clones only, minus some. The table has about 180,000 clones, around 85% seen once. Whole-study findings and limits: The tendency of first-cohort TCR clusters to co-occur in the 120 validation repertoires was the finding of a later analysis.

J is TRBJ2-2 and V is TRBV7-9; no firm D call. The specimen was PBMCs. The sequence came from a man between 18 and 35 years old in good health and CMV-seropositive. The CDR3 DNA is TGTGCCAGCAGCCCTCACGGGAACACCGGGGAGCTGTTTTTT. Its protein is CASSPHGNTGELFF.